One and the same sample provided the 32 T cell receptor beta chains below, sequenced in a study of blood T cells in healthy people across ages. With a J-beta primer mix and a sample-barcoded 5' primer, a second PCR ran roughly 7 to 11 cycles. TCRdb called the 5' RACE reads again in MiXCR, with one record for every CDR3 protein. The repertoire holds approximately 670,000 distinct CDR3 sequences, with over 40% as singletons. Sequencing input: blood. These receptors were collected from a man aged 80 or over in good health.

This clonotype was seen a few times. The genes are TRBV21-1 and TRBJ2-1; the D call in the table, TRBD2, was not verified against the DNA. TRBV21-1 is described as a pseudogene. The CDR3 is made up of 16 amino acids. Written as DNA, the CDR3 is TGTGCCAGCAGCAAAGAGTCAGCGGGGGGATACAATGAGCAGTTCTTC. Translation: CASSKESAGGYNEQFF.

The chain is built from TRBV28 and TRBJ1-1; 8 nucleotides align to TRBD1. The germline V gene encodes CDR1 MDHEN and CDR2 SYDVKM. The CDR3 loop spans 15 amino acids. With 3 bases clipped from V and 1 base from J, the junction kept 4 bases outside the gene matches. In DNA, the CDR3 is TGTGCCAGCAGTTTTTACGGGACAGGGAACACTGAAGCTTTCTTT. Encoded protein: CASSFYGTGNTEAFF.

V usage is TRBV2 and J usage is TRBJ2-3; TRBD1 agrees at 8 bases. Trimming removed 6 bases from V and 3 bases from J; junction bases left unmatched: 8. Germline lookup yields CDR1 SNHLY and CDR2 FYNNEI. CDR3 size: 15 residues. The CDR3 nucleotides are TGTGCCAGCAGGCTGACAGGGGATGCGACAGATACGCAGTATTTT. This translates into CASRLTGDATDTQYF.

Remarks on this clonotype: A much larger clonotype is one base distant, so this may be a read error. The V gene is TRBV29-1, the J gene TRBJ2-5; D perhaps matches TRBD2 (6 bases). V was trimmed by 4 bases and J by 5 bases, leaving 11 bases between them. Germline-derived CDR1 and CDR2 are SQVTM and ANQGSEA. This CDR3 spans 12 amino acids. The CDR3 sequence: CSVVRETETQYF. The CDR3 DNA follows: TGCAGCGTTGTTCGGGAGACGGAGACCCAGTACTTC.

The chain is built from TRBV24-1 and TRBJ2-3, with 7 bases matching TRBD2. Trimming cost V 3 bases and J 4 bases; bases outside gene matches: 9. The germline gives CDR1 KGHDR, CDR2 SFDVKD. The CDR3 totals 16 residues. The CDR3 nucleotides are TGTGCCACCAGTGATCCTGGACGGGGGGAACCAGATACGCAGTATTTT. Protein sequence: CATSDPGRGEPDTQYF.

The V and J genes are TRBV7-3 and TRBJ2-4, with TRBD2 matching 7 bases. TRBJ2-7 explains the end of the DNA better; the J call may be wrong. The CDR3 sequence is 14 residues long. Germline V CDR1 and CDR2: SGHTA, FQGTGA. The CDR3 spells CASSLGGSLYEQYF. The CDR3, as DNA: TGTGCCAGCAGCCTTGGCGGGAGCTTATACGAGCAGTACTTC.

This sequence joins TRBV9 and TRBJ2-7, with 10 bases aligning to TRBD2. The V segment lost 1 base and the J segment 3 bases; nucleotides outside the gene matches: 4. Germline V gives CDR1 SGDLS, CDR2 YYNGEE. This CDR3 has 15 amino acids. CDR3 protein: CASSVKKRGGYEQYF. As DNA, the CDR3 is TGTGCCAGCAGCGTAAAGAAGCGGGGGGGCTACGAGCAGTACTTC.

This clonotype appeared a few times. J is TRBJ1-5 and V is TRBV28; D perhaps matches TRBD1 (5 bases). The CDR3 runs to 13 residues. V was trimmed by 5 bases and J by 5 bases, leaving 10 bases between them. Germline V gives CDR1 MDHEN, CDR2 SYDVKM. The CDR3 protein is CASSVQGYQPQHF. The CDR3 DNA reads TGTGCCAGCAGTGTTCAGGGCTATCAGCCCCAGCATTTT.

In its sample, this clonotype was seen a few times. V usage is TRBV5-6 and J usage is TRBJ2-5; 12 nucleotides align to TRBD2. Germline V CDR1 and CDR2: SGHDT, YYEEEE. The trim removed 4 bases at V and 2 bases at J, leaving 15 bases unmatched. There are 19 residues in the CDR3. CDR3 sequence reads: CASSPGAETSGSLQETQYF. Here the CDR3 DNA reads TGTGCCAGCAGCCCGGGGGCCGAGACTAGCGGGAGTTTACAAGAGACCCAGTACTTC.

The rearrangement uses TRBV20-1 and TRBJ1-4, with 12 bases lining up with TRBD1. The CDR3 has 17 amino acids. Trimming at V came to 5 bases and at J to 8 bases, leaving 15 bases not matched to a gene. CDR1 and CDR2 (germline): DFQATT, SNEGSKA (reference sequence). The chain's CDR3 is CSARAWDRGRGLEKLFF. CDR3 in DNA: TGCAGTGCTCGAGCGTGGGACAGGGGGCGCGGGTTGGAAAAACTGTTTTTT.

This clonotype was seen a handful of times. The rearrangement links TRBV6-6 to TRBJ2-5; D might be TRBD2 (7 bases). This CDR3 contains 14 residues. Germline V gene lookup returns CDR1 MNHNY and CDR2 SVGAGI (reference sequence). V was clipped by 5 bases and J by 5 bases, with 15 bases between them. The CDR3 sequence is CASSNGGGEETQYF. As DNA, the CDR3 is TGTGCCAGCAGTAATGGGGGGGGCGAGGAGACCCAGTACTTC.

This sequence joins TRBV20-1 and TRBJ2-3, with 7 bases aligning to TRBD2. Germline CDR1 is DFQATT and CDR2 is SNEGSKA (reference sequence). V lost 4 bases, J lost 8 bases, and 12 bases stayed unmatched. CDR3 length: 14 amino acids. The CDR3 DNA reads as TGCAGTGCTAAGGGGACTAAAGTACTGGGTACGCAGTATTTT. Its protein is CSAKGTKVLGTQYF.

As concerns this clonotype: This sequence may be a read error, since a much larger clone differs from it by one base. The chain has TRBV6-2 or TRBV6-3 and TRBJ2-5; D is perhaps TRBD2 (6 bases). The V end was cut by 6 bases, the J end by 11 bases, with 28 bases between. In germline, CDR1 is MNHEY, CDR2 SVGEGT. There are 16 residues in the CDR3. CDR3 nucleotide sequence: TGTGCCAGCAGACCCGGGACTTCCCTATCGTACAATGAGCAGTACTTC. It is translated as CASRPGTSLSYNEQYF.

This clonotype was seen a handful of times. The chain couples TRBV4-3 to TRBJ2-2; 8 nucleotides match TRBD2. Germline V gives CDR1 LGHNA, CDR2 YSLEER. The CDR3 sequence is 16 residues long. With V trimmed by 0 bases and J by 8 bases, 8 bases remained unmatched. CDR3 sequence (DNA): TGCGCCAGCAGCCAAGACTCCGGGAGGGCCGTTGGGGAGCTGTTTTTT. It encodes CASSQDSGRAVGELFF.

This clonotype was counted a few times. The rearrangement links TRBV19 to TRBJ2-3, with a tentative D call TRBD2 (5 bases). CDR1 and CDR2 from the germline V gene are LNHDA and SQIVND (reference sequence). This CDR3 region has 13 residues. V was cut by 7 bases and J by 2 bases, with 10 bases left in between. CDR3 region: CASTQRHTDTQYF. As DNA, the CDR3 is TGTGCCAGTACACAGCGGCACACAGATACGCAGTATTTT.

The sample holds many counts of this clonotype. This CDR3 is CAISGRGAGQPQHF. The CDR3 bases are TGTGCCATCAGTGGGAGGGGCGCAGGTCAGCCCCAGCATTTT. The chain recombines TRBV10-3 with TRBJ1-5; weak D call: TRBD1 (5 bases). The CDR3 spans 14 residues. Trimming pared 4 bases from V and 6 bases from J, leaving 13 bases between. From germline, CDR1 is ENHRY and CDR2 SYGVKD.

J is TRBJ1-2 and V is TRBV7-2; D is possibly TRBD1 (6 bases). This CDR3 region has 14 residues. Germline loops: CDR1 SGHTA, CDR2 FQGNSA. V lost 2 bases to trimming and J lost 6 bases, with 13 bases between them. The CDR3 here is CASSLRGQGNGYTF. The CDR3 DNA sequence: TGTGCCAGCAGCTTACGAGGCCAGGGGAATGGCTACACCTTC. Complete variable domain (other parts from reference TRBV7-2 and TRBJ1-2): GAGVSQSPSNKVTEKGKDVELRCDPISGHTALYWYRQSLGQGLEFLIYFQGNSAPDKSGLPSDRFSAERTGGSVSTLTIQRTQQEDSAVYLCASSLRGQGNGYTFGSGTRLTVV.

This clonotype was detected ten times or more. The chain has TRBV7-2 and TRBJ2-4; no reliable D call. With 1 base removed from V and 7 bases from J, the gap between germline ends came to 8 bases. CDR3 length: 13 amino acids. CDR1 and CDR2 (germline): SGHTA, FQGNSA. The CDR3 reads CASSLVMENIQYF. The CDR3 DNA reads TGTGCCAGCAGCTTAGTCATGGAGAACATTCAGTACTTC.

This clonotype has only a few counts. The V and J genes are TRBV20-1 and TRBJ2-3, with 9 bases aligning to TRBD2. The germline V gene has CDR1 DFQATT and CDR2 SNEGSKA (reference sequence). The CDR3 totals 14 residues. The J segment lost 0 bases and the V segment lost 3 bases, leaving 1 base of the junction unmatched. The CDR3 DNA reads TGCAGTGCTAGGCTAGCGGGGAGCACAGATACGCAGTATTTT. It codes for CSARLAGSTDTQYF.

This clonotype showed up many times. The V gene is TRBV6-2 or TRBV6-3, the J gene TRBJ2-1; perhaps TRBD2 as D (5 bases). Between the trimmed V and J ends, which lost 8 bases and 0 bases, there was a span of 8 bases. This CDR3 comprises 13 residues. Germline lookup yields CDR1 MNHEY and CDR2 SVGEGT. Written as DNA, the CDR3 is TGTGCCAGCGGCGGGTTCTCCTACAATGAGCAGTTCTTC. This encodes CASGGFSYNEQFF.

The gene calls are TRBV7-8 and TRBJ2-1, with D hard to call. Germline-derived CDR1 and CDR2 are SGHVS and FQNEAQ. This CDR3 has 14 amino acids. Deletions cut 1 base from V and 13 bases from J, with 17 bases between. CDR3 sequence: CASSLELVGETQFF. CDR3 coding DNA: TGTGCCAGCAGCTTAGAGTTGGTTGGAGAGACCCAGTTCTTC. Complete variable domain (other parts from reference TRBV7-8 and TRBJ2-1): GAGVSQSPRYKVAKRGQDVALRCDPISGHVSLFWYQQALGQGPEFLTYFQNEAQLDKSGLPSDRFFAERPEGSVSTLKIQRTQQEDSAVYLCASSLELVGETQFFGPGTRLTVL.

The chain combines TRBV20-1 with TRBJ2-4, with D possibly being TRBD2 (7 bases). The J call is in doubt because the DNA end fits TRBJ2-5 better. CDR3 length equals 18 residues. The germline V gene has CDR1 DFQATT and CDR2 SNEGSKA (reference sequence). The CDR3, as DNA: TGCAGTGCTAGAGTACCCTCTAGGGGGGGGATTAGGAGGGAGACCCAGTACTTC. Protein product: CSARVPSRGGIRRETQYF.

The chain employs TRBV20-1 and TRBJ1-1; D is possibly TRBD1 (6 bases). This CDR3 comprises 14 residues. Trimming cost V 0 bases and J 3 bases, with 11 bases left between them. Germline V gene data show CDR1 as DFQATT and CDR2 as SNEGSKA (reference sequence). DNA for the CDR3: TGCAGTGCTAGAGATATAGGGGGGTACACTGAAGCTTTCTTT. Translated: CSARDIGGYTEAFF.

Notes on this clonotype: One end of the junction fails to match germline, which may point to a read error. The chain carries TRBV6-6 and TRBJ2-7; TRBD2 agrees at 9 bases. CDR1 is MNHNY and CDR2 is SVGAGI in the germline V gene (reference sequence). This CDR3 has 15 residues. As DNA, the CDR3 is TGTGCCTGCAGATCTTTTAGCGGGGGCTCCTACGAGCAGTACTTC. This codes for CACRSFSGGSYEQYF.

This clonotype was seen a handful of times. V gene TRBV3-1 combines with J gene TRBJ2-1; D is undetermined. V was pared by 4 bases and J by 6 bases, with 10 bases between. This CDR3 region has 13 residues. Germline CDR1 LGHDT, CDR2 YNNKEL (reference sequence). The CDR3 region is CASSRNPSNEQFF. The CDR3 region has the DNA TGTGCCAGCAGCCGGAACCCCTCCAATGAGCAGTTCTTC.

This clonotype was counted only a few times. The chain links TRBV5-1 to TRBJ2-1; TRBD2 agrees at 16 bases. Trimming cost V 7 bases and J 4 bases; bases outside gene matches: 2. The CDR3 spans 15 residues. Germline CDR1 SGHRS, CDR2 YFSETQ. As DNA, the CDR3 is TGCGCCAGCGGGACTAGCGGGGGGGGATACAATGAGCAGTTCTTC. This codes for CASGTSGGGYNEQFF.

The genes are TRBV10-3 and TRBJ2-5; TRBD2 aligns across 7 bases. The end of the DNA aligns better with TRBJ2-7, so the J call may be wrong. CDR3 length: 15 residues. Per germline, CDR1 ENHRY and CDR2 SYGVKD. CDR3 nucleotides: TGTGCCATCAGTGCCCAACTAGCGTTAACCTACGAGCAGTACTTC. Protein: CAISAQLALTYEQYF.

This clonotype occurred a few times. The chain uses TRBV3-1 and TRBJ2-7; D is possibly TRBD2 (6 bases). Germline CDR1 and CDR2: LGHDT and YNNKEL (reference sequence). The CDR3 loop spans 15 amino acids. Trimming shortened V by 1 base and J by 2 bases, and 12 bases separated the two germline ends. The CDR3 DNA follows: TGTGCCAGCAGCCAAGTTTGGGGGGACCCCTACGAGCAGTACTTC. It yields the protein CASSQVWGDPYEQYF.

This clonotype was seen only a few times. The chain links TRBV7-2 to TRBJ2-7, with TRBD1 matching 7 bases. Germline CDR1 and CDR2: SGHTA and FQGNSA. The CDR3 extends over 14 amino acids. V trimming: 3 bases; J trimming: 0 bases; junction bases outside the gene matches: 2. CDR3: CASSLGQPSYEQYF. CDR3 nucleotides: TGTGCCAGCAGCTTGGGACAGCCCTCCTACGAGCAGTACTTC.

This sequence joins TRBV7-2 and TRBJ1-5; D unclear. This CDR3 is 14 amino acids long. V shed 4 bases and J shed 4 bases, with 11 bases lying between them. Germline V gene data show CDR1 as SGHTA and CDR2 as FQGNSA. This chain's CDR3 is CASSSRPRNQPQHF. DNA of the CDR3: TGTGCCAGCAGCTCAAGGCCCAGAAATCAGCCCCAGCATTTT.

V and J are TRBV7-2 and TRBJ2-1; 12 bases are shared with TRBD2. CDR3 size: 14 residues. Trimming took 5 bases from V and 10 from J; bases not matched to a gene: 6. Per the germline V gene, CDR1 is SGHTA and CDR2 is FQGNSA. In DNA form, the CDR3 reads TGTGCCAGCAGCCCCTCCCTAGCGGGGGGGGAGCAGTTCTTC. Encoded protein: CASSPSLAGGEQFF.

Concerning this clonotype: A much larger clone lies one base from this, so it may be a read error. The V call is TRBV11-2, the J call TRBJ2-4; D call uncertain. V gave up 2 bases and J gave up 5 bases, with 7 bases separating them. The CDR3 has 13 residues. The germline CDR1 and CDR2 sequences are SGHAT and FQNNGV. The DNA of the CDR3 is TGTGCCAGCAGCTTATCCAGGCAAAACATTCAGTACTTC. Amino acid sequence: CASSLSRQNIQYF.